The sequence of this TCR beta chain was determined in a study of blood T cell repertoires in COVID-19. The germline CDR1 and CDR2 sequences are LGHDT and YNNKEL (reference sequence). Unmatched junction bases numbered 8, after V lost 4 bases and J lost 0 bases. This CDR3 has 16 amino acids. This clone is a singleton in its sample. Repertoires were generated with immunoSEQ multiplex PCR, while TCRdb's copy carries only in-frame clones and drops some. The sample holds around 290,000 clones, roughly nine tenths seen once. This chain joins TRBV3-1 (or the pseudogene TRBV3-2) and TRBJ1-2; 7 bases map to TRBD1. Sample: PBMCs or T cells enriched from blood (not recorded which). This clonotype originated in a woman between 40 and 50 years old who had recovered from COVID-19. CDR3 sequence: CASSRGTVITNYGYTF. The CDR3, as DNA: TGTGCCAGCAGCCGGGGGACAGTAATAACTAACTATGGCTACACCTTC.